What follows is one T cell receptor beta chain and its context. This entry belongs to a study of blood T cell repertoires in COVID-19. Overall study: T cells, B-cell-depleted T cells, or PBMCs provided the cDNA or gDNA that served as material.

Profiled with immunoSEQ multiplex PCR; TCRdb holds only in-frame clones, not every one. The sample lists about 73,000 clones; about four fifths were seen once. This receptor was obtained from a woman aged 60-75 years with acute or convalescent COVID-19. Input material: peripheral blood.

For the CDR3, the DNA is TGTGCCTGGAGTGCCGGGACAGGGAATCGAAACACCATATATTTT. It is translated as CAWSAGTGNRNTIYF. The rearrangement uses TRBV30 and TRBJ1-3, with 9 nucleotides matching TRBD1. The CDR3 totals 15 residues. Germline trimming cut 1 base from V and 5 bases from J; bases unmatched to any gene: 6. CDR1 GTSNPN and CDR2 SVGIG come from the germline V gene (reference sequence).